Listed here is a single T cell receptor beta chain. Antigen: not known. The data are from a study of T-cell memory formation after mild COVID-19. Broader study findings: Clones that contracted clustered mainly in CM and EM if CD4+ and in EMRA if CD8+. From day 15 to 85, contracting clones were balanced between CD4 and CD8, whereas later expanders leaned toward CD4+. Some clones that responded were present in memory (sampled pre-infection), which suggests cross-reactive memory joined.

TCR alpha and TCR beta cDNA libraries with sample barcodes and UMIs came from 5'RACE using constant-segment primers. In TCRdb, the 5' RACE reads were re-called with MiXCR into one record per CDR3 protein. The profile shows more than 400,000 distinct CDR3 sequences, 15% to 20% of them singletons. The CDR3 spans 14 residues. The germline CDR1 and CDR2 sequences are SGDLS and YYNGEE. Trimming at V came to 4 bases and at J to 3 bases, leaving 6 bases not matched to a gene. Sequencing was done on a sample of PBMCs or a T cell subset sorted from them (not recorded which). This receptor was obtained from an adult woman who had mild COVID-19 (a few samples of this study predate the infection). Cell type and time point are not known. This sequence joins TRBV9 and TRBJ1-1; 7 nucleotides align to TRBD1. CDR3 region: CASSPRGGDTEAFF. The CDR3, as DNA: TGTGCCAGCAGCCCCAGGGGGGGGGACACTGAAGCTTTCTTT.